These 7 T cell receptor beta chains came from one sample sequenced in a study of T cell responses to AZD1222 COVID-19 vaccine. Using immunoSEQ multiplex PCR, the repertoire was profiled, and TCRdb retains in-frame clones only, with some absent. The sample has some 100,000 clones, 92% seen once; the top ten hold roughly 3%. The sequenced sample was peripheral blood, obtained 28 days after the second AZD1222 dose. The receptors were gathered from an adult who received the AZD1222 COVID-19 vaccine.

V usage is TRBV6-2 or TRBV6-3 and J usage is TRBJ2-1; maybe TRBD1 (6 bases). CDR1 and CDR2 from the germline V gene are MNHEY and SVGEGT. V shed 4 bases and J shed 6 bases, with 7 bases lying between them. This CDR3 comprises 12 residues. CDR3 sequence reads: CASSSDSNEQFF. CDR3 nucleotides: TGTGCCAGCAGTTCGGACAGCAATGAGCAGTTCTTC.

This chain joins TRBV5-6 and TRBJ1-5; tentatively, D is TRBD1 (6 bases). CDR3 size: 14 residues. V dropped 0 bases and J dropped 5 bases, with 9 bases sitting between them. Germline V gene sequence: CDR1 SGHDT, CDR2 YYEEEE. The CDR3 nucleotides are TGTGCCAGCAGCTTGGTGGGGGCAGATCAGCCCCAGCATTTT. Protein sequence: CASSLVGADQPQHF.

The V and J genes are TRBV6-1 and TRBJ1-1; D not resolved. The CDR3 is made up of 13 amino acids. V was pared by 1 base and J by 5 bases, with 8 bases between. Looked up from germline, CDR1 is MNHNS and CDR2 is SASEGT. DNA for the CDR3: TGTGCCAGCAGTGAAGGTAGGGTAACTGAAGCTTTCTTT. It yields the protein CASSEGRVTEAFF.

The rearrangement uses TRBV29-1 and TRBJ1-3; TRBD1 aligns across 8 bases. The germline CDR1 and CDR2 sequences are SQVTM and ANQGSEA. Trimming removed 7 bases from V and 3 bases from J; junction bases left unmatched: 5. The CDR3 totals 13 residues. The CDR3 sequence is CSAGQGYGNTIYF. The DNA for the CDR3 is TGCAGCGCAGGACAGGGCTATGGAAACACCATATATTTT.

This clone was counted a single time. The chain couples TRBV30 to TRBJ2-6; 8 bases fit TRBD1. CDR3 length: 16 amino acids. V shed 8 bases, J shed 1 base, and the junction held 10 bases outside the gene matches. Germline assignment: CDR1 GTSNPN and CDR2 SVGIG (reference sequence). DNA for the CDR3: TGTGCCGTCGACAGGGGCCTTCAATCTGGGGCCAACGTCCTGACTTTC. It specifies CAVDRGLQSGANVLTF.

The V and J genes are TRBV6-6 and TRBJ2-1, with TRBD1 matching 12 bases. Germline loops: CDR1 MNHNY, CDR2 SVGAGI (reference sequence). V lost 6 bases, J lost 9 bases, and 9 bases stayed unmatched. The CDR3 contains 15 residues. CDR3 coding DNA: TGTGCCAGCAGGCAAACGGGACAGGGGGCTGTTGAGCAGTTCTTC. This gives the protein CASRQTGQGAVEQFF.

The chain links TRBV7-9 to TRBJ1-4, with D unclear. The ends were cut back, 0 bases at V and 5 bases at J, with 1 base in the middle. The V gene's germline CDR1 is SEHNR and CDR2 FQNEAQ (reference sequence). This CDR3 has 12 amino acids. CDR3 DNA sequence: TGTGCCAGCAGCTTAGCGAATGAAAAACTGTTTTTT. Protein sequence: CASSLANEKLFF.